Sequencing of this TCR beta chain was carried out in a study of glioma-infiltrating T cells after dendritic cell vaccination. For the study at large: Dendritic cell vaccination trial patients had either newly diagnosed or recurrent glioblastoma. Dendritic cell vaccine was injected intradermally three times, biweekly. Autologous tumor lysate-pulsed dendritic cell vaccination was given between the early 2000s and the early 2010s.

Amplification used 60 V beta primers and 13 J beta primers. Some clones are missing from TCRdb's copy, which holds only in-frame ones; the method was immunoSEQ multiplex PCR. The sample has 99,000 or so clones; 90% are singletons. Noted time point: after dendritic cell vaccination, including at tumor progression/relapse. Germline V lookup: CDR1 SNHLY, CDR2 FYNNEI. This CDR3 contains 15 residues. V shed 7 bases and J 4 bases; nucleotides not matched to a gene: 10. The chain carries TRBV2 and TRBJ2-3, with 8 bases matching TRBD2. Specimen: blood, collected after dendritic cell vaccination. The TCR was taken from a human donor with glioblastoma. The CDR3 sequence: CASKRLAGISDTQYF. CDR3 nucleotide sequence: TGTGCCAGCAAGCGGTTAGCGGGAATTTCAGATACGCAGTATTTT.